These 28 T cell receptor beta chains originate from one sample sequenced in a study. One entry per CDR3 protein results from TCRdb running MiXCR on the RT-PCR reads. Among about 680,000 distinct CDR3 sequences listed, approximately 15% were seen once. The sequenced material came from memory CD4+ T cells from blood. These receptors were taken from a female donor in good health, serving as a healthy control.

This chain joins TRBV7-2 and TRBJ1-6, with D uncertain. CDR1 is SGHTA, CDR2 FQGNSA, per germline. V gave up 5 bases and J gave up 3 bases, with 20 bases separating them. This CDR3 contains 18 residues. CDR3 sequence reads: CASSPTPGGPVYNSPLHF. The DNA for the CDR3 is TGTGCCAGCAGCCCTACTCCCGGAGGGCCAGTCTATAATTCACCCCTCCACTTT.

Only a few counts were recorded for this clonotype. This chain joins TRBV12-3 or TRBV12-4 and TRBJ1-1; D gene ambiguous. CDR3 length: 13 amino acids. V gave up 6 bases and J gave up 3 bases, with 11 bases separating them. As DNA, the CDR3 is TGTGCCAGCAGCCGACCGGGGTACACTGAAGCTTTCTTT. Protein sequence: CASSRPGYTEAFF.

This chain connects TRBV24-1 to TRBJ1-5; 12 bases align to TRBD1. After removal of 3 bases from V and 6 bases from J, the junction contained 11 bases not matched to a gene. The CDR3 extends over 18 amino acids. In germline, CDR1 is KGHDR, CDR2 SFDVKD. Here the CDR3 DNA reads TGTGCCACCAGTGATCCATCCGCGGGACAGGGGGCGTTTCAGCCCCAGCATTTT. Protein sequence: CATSDPSAGQGAFQPQHF.

The V and J genes are TRBV5-1 and TRBJ2-1; TRBD2 matches 9 bases. Trimming took 4 bases from V and 9 from J; bases not matched to a gene: 8. Germline V CDR1 and CDR2: SGHRS, YFSETQ. The length of the CDR3 is 14 residues. DNA for the CDR3: TGCGCCAGCAGCCCGAATAGCGGGAGCGGTGAGCAGTTCTTC. Residues: CASSPNSGSGEQFF.

Here the CDR3 DNA reads TGCAGTGCCGAGGGACTAGCGGGAGTCTTCTCCTACAATGAGCAGTTCTTC. It is translated as CSAEGLAGVFSYNEQFF. V and J are TRBV20-1 and TRBJ2-1; 14 bases are a match to TRBD2. After removal of 6 bases from V and 0 bases from J, the junction contained 7 bases not matched to a gene. The CDR3 runs 17 residues. The V gene's germline CDR1 is DFQATT and CDR2 SNEGSKA (reference sequence).

This clonotype has more than one count but fewer than ten. The chain couples TRBV6-5 to TRBJ1-5, with 9 bases lining up with TRBD1. With V trimmed by 8 bases and J by 4 bases, 6 bases remained unmatched. Germline V gives CDR1 MNHEY, CDR2 SVGAGI. This CDR3 has 14 amino acids. This chain's CDR3 is CASGRQGVNQPQHF. CDR3 bases: TGTGCCAGCGGGAGACAGGGGGTAAATCAGCCCCAGCATTTT.

The rearrangement links TRBV18 to TRBJ2-2, with TRBD2 matching over 13 bases. The trim removed 5 bases at V and 1 base at J, leaving 4 bases unmatched. This CDR3 is 17 amino acids long. Per germline, CDR1 KGHSH and CDR2 LQKENI. Written as DNA, the CDR3 is TGTGCCAGCTCAAGACTAGCGGGAGGCCAGAACACCGGGGAGCTGTTTTTT. It translates to CASSRLAGGQNTGELFF. The full variable domain, rest sourced from reference TRBV18 and TRBJ2-2, is NAGVMQNPRHLVRRRGQEARLRCSPMKGHSHVYWYRQLPEEGLKFMVYLQKENIIDESGMPKERFSAEFPKEGPSILRIQQVVRGDSAAYFCASSRLAGGQNTGELFFGEGSRLTVL.

The CDR3 nucleotides are TGTGCCAGCAGCTTAGGGACTAGCCTCACTACGGGGGAGCAGTTCTTC. This gives the protein CASSLGTSLTTGEQFF. This sequence joins TRBV7-9 and TRBJ2-1; 8 bases line up with TRBD2. The germline gives CDR1 SEHNR, CDR2 FQNEAQ (reference sequence). The ends lost 1 base at V and 10 bases at J; junction bases unmatched: 12. The CDR3 runs 16 residues. Looking up the rest from reference TRBV7-9 and TRBJ2-1 gives the full variable domain: DTGVSQNPRHKITKRGQNVTFRCDPISEHNRLYWYRQTLGQGPEFLTYFQNEAQLEKSRLLSDRFSAERPKGSFSTLEIQRTEQGDSAMYLCASSLGTSLTTGEQFFGPGTRLTVL.

This clonotype was seen repeatedly, ten times or more. CDR3 in DNA: TGCGCCAGCAGCCAAGATTTGAGGGAAGGCGAAAAACTGTTTTTT. Protein product: CASSQDLREGEKLFF. This chain uses TRBV4-3 with TRBJ1-4; D remains unclear. This CDR3 is built from 15 residues. V was cut by 0 bases and J by 8 bases, with 13 bases left in between. The V gene's germline CDR1 is LGHNA and CDR2 YSLEER.

There are many counts of this clonotype. The chain employs TRBV7-2 and TRBJ2-3; no reliable D call. Deletions cut 1 base from V and 6 bases from J, with 14 bases between. The CDR3 has 15 residues. The V gene's germline CDR1 is SGHTA and CDR2 FQGNSA. Here the CDR3 reads CASSLGSGRADTQYF. CDR3 in DNA: TGTGCCAGCAGCTTAGGTTCCGGCCGGGCGGATACGCAGTATTTT.

This clonotype has a count of ten or more. This chain uses TRBV18 with TRBJ1-5, with D uncertain. This CDR3 is built from 15 residues. With 3 bases removed from V and 0 bases from J, the gap between germline ends came to 9 bases. The germline gives CDR1 KGHSH, CDR2 LQKENI. The CDR3: CASSPLGDSNQPQHF. The CDR3 nucleotides are TGTGCCAGCTCACCTCTTGGGGATAGCAATCAGCCCCAGCATTTT.

This clonotype has only a few counts. V gene TRBV5-1 combines with J gene TRBJ1-2; 7 nucleotides agree with TRBD1. Per the germline V gene, CDR1 is SGHRS and CDR2 is YFSETQ. The V and J ends lost 5 bases and 3 bases, in that order; junction bases with no gene match: 10. The CDR3 is 15 residues long. CDR3 DNA sequence: TGCGCCAGCAGTAGACAGGGAGAAGACCACTATGGCTACACCTTC. This encodes CASSRQGEDHYGYTF. Looking up the rest from reference TRBV5-1 and TRBJ1-2 gives the full variable domain: KAGVTQTPRYLIKTRGQQVTLSCSPISGHRSVSWYQQTPGQGLQFLFEYFSETQRNKGNFPGRFSGRQFSNSRSEMNVSTLELGDSALYLCASSRQGEDHYGYTFGSGTRLTVV.

The sample holds many counts of this clonotype. The gene calls are TRBV18 and TRBJ2-5; possible D gene TRBD1, 6 bases. With 6 bases removed from V and 1 base from J, the gap between germline ends came to 12 bases. CDR1 is KGHSH and CDR2 is LQKENI in the germline V gene. This CDR3 spans 14 amino acids. CDR3 sequence (DNA): TGTGCCAGCTCCACTACAGGGCTCCAAGAGACCCAGTACTTC. Its translation is CASSTTGLQETQYF.

The chain recombines TRBV11-2 with TRBJ2-1; D may correspond to TRBD1 or TRBD2 (6 bases each). CDR3 length equals 15 residues. V was trimmed by 0 bases and J by 5 bases, leaving 11 bases between them. Germline CDR1 reads SGHAT; CDR2 reads FQNNGV. The CDR3 spells CASSLDVGGHNEQFF. CDR3 in DNA: TGTGCCAGCAGCTTAGACGTGGGGGGCCACAATGAGCAGTTCTTC. Combining the CDR3 with reference TRBV11-2 and TRBJ2-1 gives the whole variable domain EAGVAQSPRYKIIEKRQSVAFWCNPISGHATLYWYQQILGQGPKLLIQFQNNGVVDDSQLPKDRFSAERLKGVDSTLKIQPAKLEDSAVYLCASSLDVGGHNEQFFGPGTRLTVL.

This clonotype was detected only a few times. V and J are TRBV6-2 or TRBV6-3 and TRBJ2-2; D ambiguous. The CDR3 contains 13 residues. Trimming took off 4 bases at V and 7 bases at J, with 10 bases between the two ends. The V gene's germline CDR1 is MNHEY and CDR2 SVGEGT. DNA for the CDR3: TGTGCCAGCAGTTGGAAACCAGGCGGGGAGCTGTTTTTT. Protein: CASSWKPGGELFF.

The sample holds a few counts of this clonotype. This sequence joins TRBV6-5 and TRBJ2-1; D might be TRBD2 (6 bases). V shed 7 bases and J shed 5 bases, with 21 bases lying between them. Germline V CDR1 and CDR2: MNHEY, SVGAGI. The CDR3 totals 16 residues. CDR3 DNA: TGTGCCAGCAAATTCGGCGGGAATAGCCCAAACAATGAGCAGTTCTTC. Translated: CASKFGGNSPNNEQFF.

The chain is built from TRBV20-1 and TRBJ2-3, with 10 bases that match TRBD2. The CDR3 is 17 amino acids. In germline, CDR1 is DFQATT, CDR2 SNEGSKA (reference sequence). CDR3 sequence reads: CSAETTIAGGLVDTQYF. The CDR3 DNA reads as TGCAGCGCTGAGACCACCATAGCGGGGGGTTTGGTCGATACGCAGTATTTT.

The table lists this clonotype with many counts. This chain connects TRBV6-5 to TRBJ1-4, with a possible D match to TRBD1 (6 bases). CDR3 length: 13 amino acids. The germline V gene has CDR1 MNHEY and CDR2 SVGAGI. V shed 4 bases and J shed 8 bases, with 11 bases lying between them. CDR3: CASSSRGAEKLFF. The DNA of the CDR3 is TGTGCCAGCAGTTCTAGGGGGGCGGAAAAACTGTTTTTT.

This clonotype was counted only a few times. This sequence joins TRBV29-1 and TRBJ1-1; possibly TRBD1 for D (6 bases). The germline V gene encodes CDR1 SQVTM and CDR2 ANQGSEA. The CDR3 runs to 14 residues. Deletions cut 7 bases from V and 1 base from J, with 16 bases between. The CDR3: CSGVTDRENTEAFF. CDR3 nucleotide sequence: TGCAGCGGTGTTACGGACAGAGAGAACACTGAAGCTTTCTTT.

The chain has TRBV6-5 and TRBJ1-2; D may be TRBD1 (5 bases). Trimming stripped 0 bases from V and 4 bases from J, with 15 bases between. There are 16 residues in the CDR3. The germline V gene encodes CDR1 MNHEY and CDR2 SVGAGI. The CDR3 is CASSYSMGRATYGYTF. CDR3 DNA sequence: TGTGCCAGCAGTTACTCGATGGGCAGGGCGACCTATGGCTACACCTTC.

The chain carries TRBV6-2 or TRBV6-3 and TRBJ2-7; maybe TRBD1 (6 bases). The CDR3 consists of 15 residues. V was clipped by 5 bases and J by 0 bases, with 14 bases between them. Germline V gene sequence: CDR1 MNHEY, CDR2 SVGEGT. The CDR3 coding sequence is TGTGCCAGCAGTCCACAGGACAGCTTCTCCTACGAGCAGTACTTC. Translation: CASSPQDSFSYEQYF.

This clonotype was seen a few times. The chain joins TRBV11-2 to TRBJ2-5, with TRBD1 identical over 9 bases. CDR1 SGHAT and CDR2 FQNNGV come from the germline V gene. The CDR3 is 15 residues long. With 4 bases clipped from V and 2 bases from J, the junction kept 5 bases outside the gene matches. The CDR3 loop reads CASSYRQGGQETQYF. The CDR3 DNA reads as TGTGCCAGCAGCTACAGACAGGGGGGTCAAGAGACCCAGTACTTC. The full variable domain, in which reference TRBV11-2 and TRBJ2-5 provide the parts outside the CDR3, is EAGVAQSPRYKIIEKRQSVAFWCNPISGHATLYWYQQILGQGPKLLIQFQNNGVVDDSQLPKDRFSAERLKGVDSTLKIQPAKLEDSAVYLCASSYRQGGQETQYFGPGTRLLVL.

The chain links TRBV6-2 or TRBV6-3 to TRBJ2-1; 10 bases are shared with TRBD2. The V segment lost 7 bases and the J segment 9 bases; nucleotides outside the gene matches: 18. The germline CDR1 and CDR2 sequences are MNHEY and SVGEGT. CDR3 size: 17 residues. Here the CDR3 DNA reads TGTGCCAGCACCCCAGATCGAGCGGGAGGGCCCTTTGGTGAGCAGTTCTTC. This translates into CASTPDRAGGPFGEQFF.

This clonotype was observed many times. This chain connects TRBV6-6 to TRBJ2-1, with 8 bases lining up with TRBD1. This CDR3 comprises 15 residues. The V and J ends lost 6 bases and 4 bases, in that order; junction bases with no gene match: 8. Germline V lookup: CDR1 MNHNY, CDR2 SVGAGI (reference sequence). CDR3 sequence: CASRADRDGYNEQFF. The CDR3 DNA reads TGTGCCAGCAGGGCGGACAGGGATGGGTACAATGAGCAGTTCTTC.

The J gene is TRBJ2-7, the V gene TRBV10-3; D ambiguous. The V end was cut by 4 bases, the J end by 4 bases, with 8 bases between. This CDR3 comprises 12 residues. Germline loops: CDR1 ENHRY, CDR2 SYGVKD. CDR3 sequence (DNA): TGTGCCATCAGTGGGCCGGATTACGAGCAGTACTTC. Translated, it gives CAISGPDYEQYF.

A few counts support this clonotype. The chain employs TRBV30 and TRBJ1-5; D uncertain. This CDR3 is built from 14 residues. V was cut by 3 bases and J by 7 bases, with 16 bases left in between. Germline loops: CDR1 GTSNPN, CDR2 SVGIG (reference sequence). The CDR3: CAWSRANLYQPQHF. The CDR3 region has the DNA TGTGCCTGGAGCCGGGCGAATTTGTACCAGCCCCAGCATTTT.

This clonotype was seen more than once but under ten times. The chain recombines TRBV24-1 with TRBJ2-1; 8 positions match TRBD1. This CDR3 is built from 15 residues. V was clipped by 0 bases and J by 6 bases; unmatched bases: 3. Germline CDR1 and CDR2: KGHDR and SFDVKD. For the CDR3, the DNA is TGTGCCACCAGTGATTTGGTGCAGGGGGCCAATGAGCAGTTCTTC. It encodes CATSDLVQGANEQFF.

This clonotype was counted many times. V and J are TRBV10-2 and TRBJ2-5, with D hard to call. V lost 4 bases and J lost 0, with 6 bases in between. The CDR3 loop spans 13 amino acids. Germline V gene data show CDR1 as WSHSY and CDR2 as SAAADI. CDR3 protein: CASSVQYQETQYF. In DNA, the CDR3 is TGCGCCAGCAGTGTTCAGTACCAAGAGACCCAGTACTTC.